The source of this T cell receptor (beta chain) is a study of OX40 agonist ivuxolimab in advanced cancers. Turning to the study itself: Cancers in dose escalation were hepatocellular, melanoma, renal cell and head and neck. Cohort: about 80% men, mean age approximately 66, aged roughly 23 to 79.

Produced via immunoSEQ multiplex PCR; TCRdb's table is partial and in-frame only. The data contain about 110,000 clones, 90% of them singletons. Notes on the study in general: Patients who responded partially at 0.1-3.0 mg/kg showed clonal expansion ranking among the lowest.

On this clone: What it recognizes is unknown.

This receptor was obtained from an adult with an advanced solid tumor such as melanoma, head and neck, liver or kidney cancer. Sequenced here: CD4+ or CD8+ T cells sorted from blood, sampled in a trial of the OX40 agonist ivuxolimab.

This chain's CDR3 is CAVAASGYTQYF. The CDR3, as DNA: TGTGCCGTAGCGGCTAGCGGGTATACGCAGTATTTT. The gene calls are TRBV28 and TRBJ2-3; 8 bases are a match to TRBD2. With V trimmed by 11 bases and J by 7 bases, 8 bases remained unmatched. The CDR3 runs to 12 residues. Germline V gene lookup returns CDR1 MDHEN and CDR2 SYDVKM.